This is a list of T cell receptor beta chains from one sample in a study of graft-versus-host responses after intestinal transplantation. Sequencing was performed with immunoSEQ multiplex PCR; in TCRdb, only in-frame clones are kept and a portion is missing. The sample has over 80,000 clones; around 93% are singletons. These receptors have no identified antigens. The sample consisted of unstimulated CD8+ T cells sorted from spleen or lymph node cells, taken before transplant. Receptors were obtained from a human donor who was the organ donor for an intestinal transplant. Both conserved end residues are part of each CDR3. The D gene is left open where the match is weak. A row's size may be missing; if present it is once, few, many or a size class.

v_gene,abundance,d_gene,j_gene,CDR3aa,CDR3nt
TRBV7-9,NA,NA,TRBJ2-1,CASGGLIYNEQFF,TGTGCCAGTGGGGGCTTAATCTACAATGAGCAGTTCTTC
TRBV7-9,once,NA,TRBJ2-7,CASSPGTDIYEQYF,TGTGCCAGCAGCCCCGGGACTGACATCTACGAGCAGTACTTC
TRBV13,NA,NA,TRBJ2-7,CASRGQERNEQYF,TGTGCCAGCAGGGGACAAGAAAGAAACGAGCAGTACTTC
TRBV14,NA,NA,TRBJ2-7,CASSQDNRLGVGLYEQYF,TGTGCCAGCAGCCAAGATAACAGGTTGGGCGTGGGTCTCTACGAGCAGTACTTC
TRBV7-9,NA,TRBD1,TRBJ2-7,CASSLQGVGYEQYF,TGTGCCAGCAGCTTACAGGGGGTGGGCTACGAGCAGTACTTC
TRBV30,NA,NA,TRBJ1-1,CAWMGGLHTEAFF,TGTGCCTGGATGGGGGGACTCCACACTGAAGCTTTCTTT
TRBV9,NA,TRBD2,TRBJ2-1,CASGGPSGVGHNEQFF,TGTGCCAGTGGTGGACCTAGCGGGGTGGGTCACAATGAGCAGTTCTTC
TRBV2,NA,TRBD1,TRBJ1-1,CASIGTANTEAFF,TGTGCCAGCATAGGGACAGCGAACACTGAAGCTTTCTTT
TRBV7-7,NA,TRBD1,TRBJ2-2,CASRKTGVNTGELFF,TGTGCCAGCAGAAAGACAGGGGTTAACACCGGGGAGCTGTTTTTT
TRBV6-5,NA,TRBD1,TRBJ1-1,CASKPQGARDEAFF,TGTGCCAGCAAACCCCAGGGGGCAAGAGATGAAGCTTTCTTT
TRBV7-9,NA,NA,TRBJ2-1,CASSIALTYNEQFF,TGTGCCAGCAGCATAGCGCTCACATACAATGAGCAGTTCTTC
TRBV7-2,NA,NA,TRBJ2-7,CASSVVENSYEQYF,TGTGCCAGCAGCGTCGTGGAGAATTCCTACGAGCAGTACTTC
TRBV20-1,NA,NA,TRBJ2-7,CSASPTAEQYF,TGCAGTGCTAGTCCGACTGCAGAGCAGTACTTC
TRBV7-8,NA,NA,TRBJ2-4,CASMDGENIQYF,TGTGCCAGCATGGACGGGGAAAACATTCAGTACTTC
TRBV2,NA,NA,TRBJ1-1,CASSASTADEAFF,TGTGCCAGCAGTGCGTCGACAGCTGACGAAGCTTTCTTT
TRBV7-6,NA,NA,TRBJ2-1,CASSENRDEQFF,TGTGCCAGCAGCGAGAACAGGGATGAGCAGTTCTTC
TRBV19,NA,NA,TRBJ2-7,CASSFTLTYEQYF,TGTGCCAGTAGTTTTACCCTAACCTACGAGCAGTACTTC
TRBV4-1,NA,TRBD1,TRBJ1-1,CASSLARGEAFF,TGCGCCAGCAGCCTTGCCAGGGGGGAAGCTTTCTTT
TRBV7-8,once,TRBD1,TRBJ1-6,CASSEDRESSYNSPLHF,TGTGCCAGCAGCGAGGACAGGGAGAGCTCCTATAATTCACCCCTCCACTTT
TRBV6-1,NA,TRBD1,TRBJ2-7,CASTLGQAASYEQYF,TGTGCCAGCACCTTGGGACAGGCAGCCTCCTACGAGCAGTACTTC
TRBV5-6,once,TRBD1,TRBJ1-1,CASSFHTQGAPDTEAFF,TGTGCCAGCAGCTTCCATACACAGGGGGCGCCGGACACTGAAGCTTTCTTT
TRBV7-2,NA,NA,TRBJ2-7,CASSFRASPSYEQYF,TGTGCCAGCAGCTTCAGGGCTTCACCGAGCTACGAGCAGTACTTC
TRBV29-1,once,NA,TRBJ2-1,CSALGGTSYNEQFF,TGCAGCGCCTTGGGGGGTACCTCCTACAATGAGCAGTTCTTC
TRBV7-9,NA,NA,TRBJ2-7,CASSSGWEQYF,TGTGCCAGCAGCTCAGGGTGGGAGCAGTACTTC
TRBV19,NA,NA,TRBJ1-6,CASSMAGQNSPLHF,TGTGCCAGTAGTATGGCAGGGCAAAATTCACCCCTCCACTTT
TRBV7-9,NA,TRBD1,TRBJ2-2,CASSSQTGVYTGELFF,TGTGCCAGCAGCTCACAGACAGGGGTGTACACCGGGGAGCTGTTTTTT
TRBV18,NA,TRBD1,TRBJ2-1,CASSPALGQGAHNEQFF,TGTGCCAGCTCACCCGCACTGGGACAGGGGGCGCACAATGAGCAGTTCTTC
TRBV4-1,NA,NA,TRBJ2-5,CASSQETGQQETQYF,TGCGCCAGCAGCCAAGAGACGGGTCAGCAAGAGACCCAGTACTTC
TRBV29-1,NA,TRBD1,TRBJ1-2,CSVETGTGFGYTF,TGCAGCGTGGAGACCGGGACAGGGTTTGGCTACACCTTC
TRBV19,NA,NA,TRBJ1-2,CASSQGLIGYTF,TGTGCCAGTAGCCAGGGGCTGATTGGCTACACCTTC
TRBV4-3,NA,TRBD2,TRBJ2-7,CASSQELAGDPPLGYWAEQYF,TGCGCCAGCAGCCAAGAACTAGCGGGGGACCCCCCACTCGGTTACTGGGCCGAGCAGTACTTC
TRBV2,NA,TRBD2,TRBJ2-7,CASSEPQEGGNEQYF,TGTGCCAGCAGTGAACCGCAGGAGGGAGGGAACGAGCAGTACTTC
TRBV19,NA,NA,TRBJ1-6,CASSIITGAFSPLHF,TGTGCCAGTAGTATAATTACAGGTGCATTTTCACCCCTCCACTTT
TRBV19,NA,NA,TRBJ2-7,CASSDGSYEQYF,TGTGCCAGTAGTGACGGGAGCTACGAGCAGTACTTC
TRBV4-3,once,TRBD1,TRBJ2-7,CASSLTGDYEQYF,TGCGCCAGCAGCCTTACAGGGGACTACGAGCAGTACTTC
TRBV14,NA,TRBD1,TRBJ2-7,CASSQDRAGGEGYEQYF,TGTGCCAGCAGCCAAGATAGGGCAGGGGGCGAGGGCTACGAGCAGTACTTC
TRBV5-1,once,NA,TRBJ2-3,CASSGDSFTDTQYF,TGCGCCAGCAGCGGCGACAGTTTCACAGATACGCAGTATTTT
TRBV6-5,NA,NA,TRBJ1-4,CATGPGYGYEKLFF,TGTGCCACTGGGCCGGGGTATGGGTATGAAAAACTGTTTTTT
TRBV7-2,NA,TRBD1,TRBJ2-7,CASSLMKPGQAPYEQYF,TGTGCCAGCAGCTTAATGAAGCCGGGACAGGCCCCCTACGAGCAGTACTTC
TRBV15,NA,NA,TRBJ1-5,CATSRANPLAQPQHF,TGTGCCACCAGCAGAGCGAACCCCCTAGCTCAGCCCCAGCATTTT
TRBV29-1,NA,NA,TRBJ2-7,CSVEDPGTYEQYF,TGCAGCGTTGAAGATCCAGGTACCTACGAGCAGTACTTC